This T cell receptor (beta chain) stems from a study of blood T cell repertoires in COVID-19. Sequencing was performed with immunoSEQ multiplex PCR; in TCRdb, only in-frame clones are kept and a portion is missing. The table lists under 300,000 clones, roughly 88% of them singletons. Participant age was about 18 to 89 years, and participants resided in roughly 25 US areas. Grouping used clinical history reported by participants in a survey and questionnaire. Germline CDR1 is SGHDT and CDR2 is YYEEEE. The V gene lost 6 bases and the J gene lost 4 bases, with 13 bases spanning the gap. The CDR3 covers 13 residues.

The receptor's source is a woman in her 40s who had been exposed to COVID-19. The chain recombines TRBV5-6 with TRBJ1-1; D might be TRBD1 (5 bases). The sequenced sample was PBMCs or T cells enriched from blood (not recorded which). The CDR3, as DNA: TGTGCCAGCACCTTTGGGGGAGGCACTGAAGCTTTCTTT. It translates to CASTFGGGTEAFF.